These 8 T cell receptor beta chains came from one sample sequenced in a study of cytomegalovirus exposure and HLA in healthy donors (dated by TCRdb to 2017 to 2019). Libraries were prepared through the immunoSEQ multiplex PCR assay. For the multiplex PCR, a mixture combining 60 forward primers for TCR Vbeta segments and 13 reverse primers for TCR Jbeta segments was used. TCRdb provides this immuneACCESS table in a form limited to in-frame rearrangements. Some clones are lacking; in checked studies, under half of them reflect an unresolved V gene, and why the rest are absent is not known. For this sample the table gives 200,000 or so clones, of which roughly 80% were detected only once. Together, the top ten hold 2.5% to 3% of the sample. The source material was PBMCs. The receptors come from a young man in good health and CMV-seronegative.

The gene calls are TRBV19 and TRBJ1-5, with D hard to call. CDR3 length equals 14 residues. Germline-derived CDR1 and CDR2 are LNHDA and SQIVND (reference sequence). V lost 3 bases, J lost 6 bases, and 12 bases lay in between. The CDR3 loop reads CASSIAGGSQPQHF. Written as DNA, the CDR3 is TGTGCCAGTAGTATCGCGGGAGGGAGTCAGCCCCAGCATTTT. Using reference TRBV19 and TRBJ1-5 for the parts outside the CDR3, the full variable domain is DGGITQSPKYLFRKEGQNVTLSCEQNLNHDAMYWYRQDPGQGLRLIYYSQIVNDFQKGDIAEGYSVSREKKESFPLTVTSAQKNPTAFYLCASSIAGGSQPQHFGDGTRLSIL.

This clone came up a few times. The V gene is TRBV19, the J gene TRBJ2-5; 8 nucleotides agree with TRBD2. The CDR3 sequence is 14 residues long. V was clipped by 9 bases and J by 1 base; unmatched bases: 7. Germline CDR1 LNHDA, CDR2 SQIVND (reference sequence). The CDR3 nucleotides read TGTGCCAGCGCGGGGGGACCTCTCCAAGAGACCCAGTACTTC. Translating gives CASAGGPLQETQYF. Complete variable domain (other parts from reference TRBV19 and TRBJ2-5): DGGITQSPKYLFRKEGQNVTLSCEQNLNHDAMYWYRQDPGQGLRLIYYSQIVNDFQKGDIAEGYSVSREKKESFPLTVTSAQKNPTAFYLCASAGGPLQETQYFGPGTRLLVL.

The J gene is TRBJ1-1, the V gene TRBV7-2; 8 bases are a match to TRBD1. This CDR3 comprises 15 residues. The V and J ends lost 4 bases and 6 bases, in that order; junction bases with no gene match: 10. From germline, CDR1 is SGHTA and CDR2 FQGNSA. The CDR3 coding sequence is TGTGCCAGCAGCTCCATCCCAGGGGGCCGATCTGAAGCTTTCTTT. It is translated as CASSSIPGGRSEAFF.

This CDR3 is CASSQTGGEQYF. CDR3 DNA sequence: TGTGCCAGCAGTCAGACAGGGGGCGAGCAGTACTTC. V is TRBV6-6 and J is TRBJ2-7, with TRBD1 identical over 9 bases. The V gene's germline CDR1 is MNHNY and CDR2 SVGAGI (reference sequence). The ends lost 5 bases at V and 6 bases at J; junction bases unmatched: 2. The CDR3 runs to 12 residues.

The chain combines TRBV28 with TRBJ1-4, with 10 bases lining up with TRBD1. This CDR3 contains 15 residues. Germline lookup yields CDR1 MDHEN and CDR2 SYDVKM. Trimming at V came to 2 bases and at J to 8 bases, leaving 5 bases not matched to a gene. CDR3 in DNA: TGTGCCAGCAGTTTAGTAGGGACAGGGGACGAAAAACTGTTTTTT. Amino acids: CASSLVGTGDEKLFF.

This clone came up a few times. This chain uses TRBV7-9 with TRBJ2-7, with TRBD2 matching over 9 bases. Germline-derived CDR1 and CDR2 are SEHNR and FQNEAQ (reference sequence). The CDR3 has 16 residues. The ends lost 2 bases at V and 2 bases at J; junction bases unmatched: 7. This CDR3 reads CASSLPAGGPTYEQYF. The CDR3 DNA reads TGTGCCAGCAGCTTACCAGCGGGGGGCCCGACCTACGAGCAGTACTTC. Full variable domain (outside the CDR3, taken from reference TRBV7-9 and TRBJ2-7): DTGVSQNPRHKITKRGQNVTFRCDPISEHNRLYWYRQTLGQGPEFLTYFQNEAQLEKSRLLSDRFSAERPKGSFSTLEIQRTEQGDSAMYLCASSLPAGGPTYEQYFGPGTRLTVT.

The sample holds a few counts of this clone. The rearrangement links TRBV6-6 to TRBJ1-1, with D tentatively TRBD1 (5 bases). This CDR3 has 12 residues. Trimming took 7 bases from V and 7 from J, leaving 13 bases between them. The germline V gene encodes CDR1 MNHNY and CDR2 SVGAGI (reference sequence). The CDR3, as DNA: TGTGCCAGCACCAGAATTCAGGGTGAAGCTTTCTTT. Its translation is CASTRIQGEAFF.

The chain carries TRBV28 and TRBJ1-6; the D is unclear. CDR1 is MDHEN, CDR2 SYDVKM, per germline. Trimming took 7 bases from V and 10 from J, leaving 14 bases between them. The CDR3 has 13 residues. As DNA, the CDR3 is TGTGCCAGCACCACAAACATAAAGTCACCCCTCCACTTT. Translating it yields CASTTNIKSPLHF. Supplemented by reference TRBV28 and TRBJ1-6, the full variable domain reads DVKVTQSSRYLVKRTGEKVFLECVQDMDHENMFWYRQDPGLGLRLIYFSYDVKMKEKGDIPEGYSVSREKKERFSLILESASTNQTSMYLCASTTNIKSPLHFGNGTRLTVT.